One and the same sample provided the 16 T cell receptor beta chains below, sequenced in a study of CD8 T cells in Susac syndrome. Reverse transcription used roughly 0.45 to 1 ug RNA and random hexamers. TCRdb called the immunoSEQ multiplex PCR reads again in MiXCR, with one record for every CDR3 protein. The repertoire has 250,000 to 350,000 distinct CDR3 sequences, approximately 90% of them found once; the top ten carry roughly 0.064%. Sequencing was carried out using CD4+ T cells from PBMCs. These TCRs come from a human donor with multiple sclerosis.

A single count supports this clonotype. The chain joins TRBV7-9 to TRBJ1-2; D gene unclear. Germline V gene data show CDR1 as SEHNR and CDR2 as FQNEAQ (reference sequence). This CDR3 is 13 amino acids long. Trimming shortened V by 2 bases and J by 7 bases, and 11 bases separated the two germline ends. As DNA, the CDR3 is TGTGCCAGCAGCTTAAGAGAGGGAGGTGGCTACACCTTC. This encodes CASSLREGGGYTF.

This chain uses TRBV30 with TRBJ2-3, with 7 nucleotides matching TRBD1. V lost 5 bases, J lost 5 bases, and 10 bases stayed unmatched. This CDR3 contains 14 residues. Germline V gene lookup returns CDR1 GTSNPN and CDR2 SVGIG (reference sequence). CDR3 in amino acids: CAWGPRGRVDTQYF. The CDR3 DNA is TGTGCCTGGGGCCCGAGGGGGCGCGTAGATACGCAGTATTTT.

In DNA, the CDR3 is TGTGCCAGCAGCCAAGTGGGGGGGAACACCGGGGAGCTGTTTTTT. Translation gives CASSQVGGNTGELFF. J is TRBJ2-2 and V is TRBV3-1, with D perhaps TRBD2 (6 bases). The V end lost 1 base, the J end lost 1 base, and 7 bases lay between the germline ends. Germline V CDR1 and CDR2: LGHDT, YNNKEL (reference sequence). This CDR3 comprises 15 residues.

This sequence joins TRBV5-1 and TRBJ2-5, with 7 positions matching TRBD1. The CDR3 length is 14 residues. The germline V gene has CDR1 SGHRS and CDR2 YFSETQ. J was trimmed by 5 bases and V by 4 bases; bases with no gene match: 8. The CDR3 bases are TGCGCCAGCAGCACGACAGGGTGGCGGGAGACCCAGTACTTC. It codes for CASSTTGWRETQYF.

The CDR3 sequence: CASSQGLAGVWNEQFF. CDR3 DNA sequence: TGCGCCAGCAGCCAAGGGCTAGCGGGGGTCTGGAATGAGCAGTTCTTC. This rearrangement joins TRBV4-1 to TRBJ2-1; 10 nucleotides align to TRBD2. The V and J ends lost 1 base and 7 bases, in that order; junction bases with no gene match: 7. The germline gives CDR1 MGHRA, CDR2 YSYEKL. The length of the CDR3 is 16 residues.

The chain has TRBV6-1 and TRBJ1-6, with D possibly being TRBD1 (5 bases). CDR3 length equals 17 residues. CDR1 is MNHNS and CDR2 is SASEGT in the germline V gene. Trimming took 5 bases from V and 6 from J, leaving 20 bases between them. The CDR3 region has the DNA TGTGCCAGCAGTCCCCCTTTGACAGAGAGGCCTAATTCACCCCTCCACTTT. It encodes CASSPPLTERPNSPLHF.

The genes are TRBV19 and TRBJ2-7, with D possibly TRBD1 on 5 matching bases. Trimming removed 5 bases from V and 4 bases from J, with 12 bases in between. Germline CDR1 and CDR2: LNHDA and SQIVND (reference sequence). There are 13 residues in the CDR3. The CDR3 DNA reads as TGTGCCAGTAGTCGGGTCCAGGGATACGAGCAGTACTTC. Protein sequence: CASSRVQGYEQYF.

The chain uses TRBV20-1 and TRBJ2-3, with 12 bases that match TRBD2. Losses at the gene ends were 5 bases for V and 2 bases for J; bases not matched to a gene: 11. Per germline, CDR1 DFQATT and CDR2 SNEGSKA (reference sequence). The CDR3 covers 17 residues. CDR3 protein: CSAPNLGLAGSTDTQYF. The DNA for the CDR3 is TGCAGTGCTCCAAACCTAGGACTAGCGGGGTCCACAGATACGCAGTATTTT.

V usage is TRBV20-1 and J usage is TRBJ1-1; D ambiguous. The CDR3 runs 14 residues. From germline, CDR1 is DFQATT and CDR2 SNEGSKA (reference sequence). Trimming stripped 6 bases from V and 1 base from J, with 15 bases between. For the CDR3, the DNA is TGCAGTGCCCAGATGCCCCTCGGGAACACTGAAGCTTTCTTT. This translates into CSAQMPLGNTEAFF.

V gene TRBV20-1 combines with J gene TRBJ2-6; D remains ambiguous. Between the trimmed V and J ends, which lost 3 bases and 0 bases, there was a span of 12 bases. This CDR3 region has 16 residues. The germline CDR1 and CDR2 sequences are DFQATT and SNEGSKA (reference sequence). CDR3 bases: TGCAGTGCTAGCCGTAGGGCCTCCTCTGGGGCCAACGTCCTGACTTTC. Translated, it gives CSASRRASSGANVLTF.

The J gene is TRBJ2-7, the V gene TRBV4-1; 11 nucleotides match TRBD2. CDR1 is MGHRA, CDR2 YSYEKL, per germline. This CDR3 contains 17 residues. V shed 0 bases, J shed 5 bases, and the junction held 9 bases outside the gene matches. CDR3 nucleotide sequence: TGCGCCAGCAGCCAAGATCCCAGAACTAGCGGGAGTAACGAGCAGTACTTC. It specifies CASSQDPRTSGSNEQYF.

The chain is built from TRBV7-9 and TRBJ2-3; D unclear. In germline, CDR1 is SEHNR, CDR2 FQNEAQ (reference sequence). V was clipped by 5 bases and J by 2 bases, with 11 bases between them. This CDR3 is built from 14 residues. CDR3 protein: CASSPARATDTQYF. DNA of the CDR3: TGTGCCAGCAGCCCTGCCAGAGCCACAGATACGCAGTATTTT. The full variable domain, in which reference TRBV7-9 and TRBJ2-3 provide the parts outside the CDR3, is DTGVSQNPRHKITKRGQNVTFRCDPISEHNRLYWYRQTLGQGPEFLTYFQNEAQLEKSRLLSDRFSAERPKGSFSTLEIQRTEQGDSAMYLCASSPARATDTQYFGPGTRLTVL.

The chain joins TRBV10-3 to TRBJ2-5; D not certain. CDR3 length equals 13 residues. Deletions cut 9 bases from V and 0 bases from J, with 11 bases between. The germline gives CDR1 ENHRY, CDR2 SYGVKD. In nucleotides, the CDR3 is TGTGCCATGTCTGACGGAAACCAAGAGACCCAGTACTTC. Its translation is CAMSDGNQETQYF.

The chain links TRBV9 to TRBJ2-2; D gene uncertain. The CDR3 sequence is 14 residues long. Germline assignment: CDR1 SGDLS and CDR2 YYNGEE. V dropped 1 base and J dropped 5 bases, with 9 bases sitting between them. DNA for the CDR3: TGTGCCAGCAGCGTACTGAGCTTTACCGGGGAGCTGTTTTTT. Protein sequence: CASSVLSFTGELFF.

This chain joins TRBV7-9 and TRBJ1-2; D unclear. Trimming took 8 bases from V and 2 from J, leaving 6 bases between them. Germline CDR1 is SEHNR and CDR2 is FQNEAQ (reference sequence). The CDR3 loop spans 11 amino acids. The CDR3 loop is CASGTNYGYTF. The CDR3 DNA is TGTGCCAGCGGCACGAACTATGGCTACACCTTC.

This clonotype was seen more than once but under ten times. This chain links TRBV6-1 with TRBJ2-7, with TRBD2 matching over 12 bases. Unmatched junction bases numbered 3, after V lost 3 bases and J lost 3 bases. The CDR3 sequence is 15 residues long. Germline CDR1 and CDR2: MNHNS and SASEGT. The CDR3 protein is CASSEWTSGNYEQYF. CDR3 in DNA: TGTGCCAGCAGTGAGTGGACTAGCGGGAACTACGAGCAGTACTTC.